A single T cell receptor beta chain is shown here with its context. Its antigen is as yet unknown. The data derive from a study of cytomegalovirus exposure and HLA in healthy donors. Findings and caveats of the study: Published work reported that the classifier diagnosed cytomegalovirus status with high specificity and sensitivity.

The V gene's germline CDR1 is SNHLY and CDR2 FYNNEI. Trimming left V 4 bases short and J 1 base short, with 10 bases between. The CDR3 extends over 14 amino acids. PCR primers comprised 60 Vbeta and 13 Jbeta primers. The table came from immunoSEQ multiplex PCR; TCRdb's copy has only in-frame clones and leaves some out. Here the sample spans about 130,000 clones, around three quarters being singletons. The rearrangement joins TRBV2 to TRBJ1-1; TRBD1 might be the D (6 bases). Sequencing was performed on PBMCs. This TCR was recovered from a man aged 18 to 29 in good health and CMV-seronegative. CDR3 residues: CASSGGGENTEAFF. For the CDR3, the DNA is TGTGCCAGCAGTGGGGGGGGCGAGAACACTGAAGCTTTCTTT.